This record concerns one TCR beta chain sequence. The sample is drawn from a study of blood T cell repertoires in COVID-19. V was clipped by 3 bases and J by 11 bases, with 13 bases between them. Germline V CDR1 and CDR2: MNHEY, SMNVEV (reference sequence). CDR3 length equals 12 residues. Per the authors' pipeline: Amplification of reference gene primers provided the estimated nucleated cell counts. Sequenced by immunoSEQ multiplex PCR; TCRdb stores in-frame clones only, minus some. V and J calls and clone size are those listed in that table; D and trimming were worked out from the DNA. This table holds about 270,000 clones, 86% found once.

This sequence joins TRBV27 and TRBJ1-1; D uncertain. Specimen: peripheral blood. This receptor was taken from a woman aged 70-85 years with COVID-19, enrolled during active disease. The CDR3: CASSFRGLLAFF. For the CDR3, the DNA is TGTGCCAGCAGTTTTCGCGGGCTCTTGGCTTTCTTT.